A single sample is the source of the 16 T cell receptor beta chains below, sequenced in a study of CD8 T cells in ankylosing spondylitis listed by TCRdb under 2017. Broader findings and caveats from the paper: A TCR beta motif made up of several highly homologous amino acid variants appeared to be characteristic of blood from ankylosing spondylitis patients.

The antigens these receptors bind are not known. Libraries were made using 5' RACE. The sequencer listed for this sample is Illumina HiSeq 2500. TCRdb reran the public reads through fastp at Q25 and MiXCR, keeping productive beta chains. Each entry is one CDR3 protein sequence, shown with its most common DNA and genes. Counted in this sample were about 510,000 distinct CDR3 sequences; about 5.2% of them appeared once. The top ten hold approximately 4% of the sample. Sequencing was done on a sample of blood, either unsorted or a sorted T cell fraction (not recorded which). These receptors originate from a male donor with ankylosing spondylitis.

There are many counts of this clonotype. V is TRBV7-9 and J is TRBJ2-3; 7 bases line up with TRBD2. Germline V gene sequence: CDR1 SEHNR, CDR2 FQNEAQ (reference sequence). The CDR3 loop spans 17 amino acids. V shed 0 bases, J shed 3 bases, and the junction held 9 bases outside the gene matches. DNA of the CDR3: TGTGCCAGCAGCTTAGCGGGAGGGCCTGAGGGGACAGATACGCAGTATTTT. It translates to CASSLAGGPEGTDTQYF.

This clonotype was observed at least ten times. This chain connects TRBV12-3 or TRBV12-4 to TRBJ2-3; D is possibly TRBD2 (5 bases). The CDR3 consists of 15 residues. V shed 4 bases and J shed 5 bases, with 16 bases lying between them. As DNA, the CDR3 is TGTGCCAGCAGTTGGGAACGGAGGTTTGTAGATACGCAGTATTTT. Translation: CASSWERRFVDTQYF.

This clonotype has a count of ten or more. This rearrangement joins TRBV5-1 to TRBJ2-1; possible D gene TRBD2, 5 bases. V lost 4 bases to trimming and J lost 10 bases, with 15 bases between them. The CDR3 is 13 amino acids. CDR1 and CDR2 (germline): SGHRS, YFSETQ. The CDR3 coding sequence is TGCGCCAGCAGCCCGGGGTTCCGGCGGGAGCAGTTCTTC. Translation: CASSPGFRREQFF.

There are many counts of this clonotype. The chain carries TRBV7-9 and TRBJ1-2; D perhaps matches TRBD1 (5 bases). Trimming shortened V by 7 bases and J by 1 base, and 13 bases separated the two germline ends. Germline V lookup: CDR1 SEHNR, CDR2 FQNEAQ (reference sequence). The CDR3 sequence is 14 residues long. The DNA of the CDR3 is TGTGCCAGCACCGAAAACGGGGGTAACTATGGCTACACCTTC. It codes for CASTENGGNYGYTF.

The chain recombines TRBV5-4 with TRBJ2-1; 11 bases map to TRBD2. Trimming took 1 base from V and 10 from J; bases not matched to a gene: 10. The CDR3 covers 16 residues. Per the germline V gene, CDR1 is SGHNT and CDR2 is YYREEE (reference sequence). CDR3 residues: CASSLRVAGGAREQFF. The CDR3 region has the DNA TGTGCCAGCAGCTTGAGGGTAGCGGGAGGGGCCCGGGAGCAGTTCTTC. Full variable domain (rest looked up from reference TRBV5-4 and TRBJ2-1): ETGVTQSPTHLIKTRGQQVTLRCSSQSGHNTVSWYQQALGQGPQFIFQYYREEENGRGNFPPRFSGLQFPNYSSELNVNALELDDSALYLCASSLRVAGGAREQFFGPGTRLTVL.

The chain uses TRBV6-6 and TRBJ1-4; D uncertain. The CDR3 has 12 residues. V lost 4 bases and J lost 4, with 4 bases in between. Germline V lookup: CDR1 MNHNY, CDR2 SVGAGI (reference sequence). CDR3 residues: CASSWVNEKLFF. In DNA, the CDR3 is TGTGCCAGCAGTTGGGTTAATGAAAAACTGTTTTTT.

The CDR3 loop is CASSYFSGGGVTDTQYF. As DNA, the CDR3 is TGTGCCAGCAGTTACTTCTCCGGCGGGGGAGTCACAGATACGCAGTATTTT. The genes are TRBV6-2 or TRBV6-3 and TRBJ2-3, with TRBD2 identical over 7 bases. The CDR3 contains 17 residues. Germline V CDR1 and CDR2: MNHEY, SVGEGT. The ends lost 1 base at V and 2 bases at J; junction bases unmatched: 9.

This clonotype was seen ten or more times. The chain links TRBV7-2 to TRBJ2-4, with D unresolved. The CDR3 is 11 amino acids. Per germline, CDR1 SGHTA and CDR2 FQGNSA. Trimming took 5 bases from V and 9 from J, leaving 8 bases between them. The DNA for the CDR3 is TGTGCCAGCAGCCTTAATGTCATTCAGTACTTC. Amino acid sequence: CASSLNVIQYF.

This clonotype was counted many times. In DNA, the CDR3 is TGTGCCAGCAGCTTAGACCCGGGGTTAGCGTATGAGCAGTTCTTC. Its protein is CASSLDPGLAYEQFF. V usage is TRBV7-2 and J usage is TRBJ2-1; TRBD2 is a possible D gene (5 bases). With 1 base removed from V and 8 bases from J, the gap between germline ends came to 15 bases. This CDR3 is built from 15 residues. Germline CDR1 is SGHTA and CDR2 is FQGNSA.

This clonotype was found many times. V and J are TRBV18 and TRBJ1-1, with 7 bases matching TRBD1. Trimming took 4 bases from V and 10 from J; bases not matched to a gene: 15. Germline assignment: CDR1 KGHSH and CDR2 LQKENI. The CDR3 length is 15 residues. This chain's CDR3 is CASSQSTGMGPGAFF. CDR3 bases: TGTGCCAGCTCACAATCGACAGGGATGGGCCCTGGAGCTTTCTTT.

This clonotype was counted at least ten times. This chain joins TRBV9 and TRBJ2-2, with TRBD1 identical over 9 bases. With V trimmed by 7 bases and J by 7 bases, 5 bases remained unmatched. The CDR3 has 13 amino acids. Per the germline V gene, CDR1 is SGDLS and CDR2 is YYNGEE. CDR3 DNA sequence: TGTGCCAGCCGCCGACAGGGGGACGGGGAGCTGTTTTTT. This codes for CASRRQGDGELFF.

The table lists this clonotype with many counts. The rearrangement uses TRBV27 and TRBJ1-1, with TRBD1 identical over 9 bases. CDR1 MNHEY and CDR2 SMNVEV come from the germline V gene (reference sequence). Trimming removed 5 bases from V and 7 bases from J; junction bases left unmatched: 5. CDR3 length: 13 residues. The CDR3 region is CASSPTGGYEAFF. Written as DNA, the CDR3 is TGTGCCAGCAGTCCCACAGGGGGCTATGAAGCTTTCTTT.

This clonotype was counted between two and nine times. The V gene is TRBV9, the J gene TRBJ2-3; no firm D call. Germline lookup yields CDR1 SGDLS and CDR2 YYNGEE. The ends were cut back, 6 bases at V and 5 bases at J, with 13 bases in the middle. The CDR3 extends over 13 amino acids. The CDR3 loop is CASTSFPGDTQYF. The CDR3 DNA reads TGTGCCAGCACCTCGTTCCCAGGAGATACGCAGTATTTT.

This clonotype was counted a few times. The chain links TRBV4-3 to TRBJ2-7; 9 nucleotides line up with TRBD1. The junction had 14 bases not matched to a gene; V was cut back by 3 bases and J by 5 bases. CDR1 LGHNA and CDR2 YSLEER come from the germline V gene. The CDR3 consists of 17 residues. This CDR3 reads CASSQNPYGTGNNEQYF. DNA for the CDR3: TGCGCCAGCAGCCAGAACCCGTACGGGACAGGGAACAACGAGCAGTACTTC.

This clonotype was found many times. The chain uses TRBV7-9 and TRBJ1-2, with D unclear. The ends were cut back, 3 bases at V and 2 bases at J, with 7 bases in the middle. Per the germline V gene, CDR1 is SEHNR and CDR2 is FQNEAQ (reference sequence). The CDR3 is 13 residues long. CDR3 DNA: TGTGCCAGCAGCTTCCACAGCAACTATGGCTACACCTTC. This sequence encodes CASSFHSNYGYTF.

This clonotype was counted ten times or more. The rearrangement joins TRBV6-1 to TRBJ1-3; unclear D gene. This CDR3 contains 15 residues. V lost 5 bases and J 2 bases, leaving 13 bases between the germline ends. The germline V gene encodes CDR1 MNHNS and CDR2 SASEGT. The CDR3 reads CASSPRSGTGNTIYF. In DNA form, the CDR3 reads TGTGCCAGCAGTCCCCGTTCGGGGACTGGAAACACCATATATTTT.